The 28 T cell receptor beta chains below were found in one sample sequenced in a study of graft-versus-host responses after intestinal transplantation. TCRdb keeps only in-frame clones here, not all; method: immunoSEQ multiplex PCR. The sample records some 110,000 clones, 93% being singletons. The antigens for these receptors are not known. Sample: unstimulated CD8+ T cells sorted from spleen or lymph node cells, taken before transplant. The source is a human donor who was the organ donor for an intestinal transplant.

This clone was counted once. V usage is TRBV11-2 and J usage is TRBJ2-2; possibly TRBD1 for D (5 bases). CDR1 and CDR2 (germline): SGHAT, FQNNGV. The V and J ends lost 2 bases and 7 bases respectively, with 11 bases between them. CDR3 length: 14 residues. CDR3 nucleotides: TGTGCCAGCAGCTTAACCAGGGTTAGCGGGGAGCTGTTTTTT. Its protein is CASSLTRVSGELFF.

The chain combines TRBV9 with TRBJ2-5, with D possibly being TRBD1 (6 bases). V was trimmed by 0 bases and J by 0 bases, leaving 18 bases between them. The CDR3 totals 18 residues. CDR1 and CDR2 from the germline V gene are SGDLS and YYNGEE. CDR3 nucleotides: TGTGCCAGCAGCGTAGCTACGGGATTGGGGGCAGACCAAGAGACCCAGTACTTC. It translates to CASSVATGLGADQETQYF. Combining the CDR3 with reference TRBV9 and TRBJ2-5 gives the whole variable domain DSGVTQTPKHLITATGQRVTLRCSPRSGDLSVYWYQQSLDQGLQFLIQYYNGEERAKGNILERFSAQQFPDLHSELNLSSLELGDSALYFCASSVATGLGADQETQYFGPGTRLLVL.

V and J are TRBV4-2 and TRBJ2-1, with TRBD2 matching over 8 bases. Germline V gene lookup returns CDR1 LGHNA and CDR2 YNFKEQ. Trimming cost V 0 bases and J 4 bases; bases outside gene matches: 8. CDR3 length: 17 amino acids. The chain's CDR3 is CASSQELLAGYYNEQFF. CDR3 in DNA: TGTGCCAGCAGCCAAGAGCTGCTAGCGGGCTATTACAATGAGCAGTTCTTC.

J is TRBJ2-1 and V is TRBV18; 9 nucleotides line up with TRBD2. Per the germline V gene, CDR1 is KGHSH and CDR2 is LQKENI. Trimming took 6 bases from V and 0 from J; bases not matched to a gene: 9. The CDR3 sequence is 17 residues long. As DNA, the CDR3 is TGTGCCAGCTCTCCCGGGACTAGCACGAGCTCCTACAATGAGCAGTTCTTC. Its translation: CASSPGTSTSSYNEQFF.

This sequence joins TRBV27 and TRBJ2-3; D unresolved. CDR1 and CDR2 from the germline V gene are MNHEY and SMNVEV (reference sequence). The CDR3 spans 13 residues. V was trimmed by 5 bases and J by 5 bases, leaving 11 bases between them. The CDR3 sequence: CASSRSRRDTQYF. The CDR3 DNA reads as TGTGCCAGCAGTCGCAGTCGGAGAGATACGCAGTATTTT.

This clone was detected once. This chain joins TRBV4-2 and TRBJ1-5; D possibly corresponds to TRBD1 (5 bases). V was clipped by 1 base and J by 3 bases, with 13 bases between them. Germline lookup yields CDR1 LGHNA and CDR2 YNFKEQ. This CDR3 is 16 amino acids long. The chain's CDR3 is CASSQGQQGANQPQHF. The CDR3 bases are TGTGCCAGCAGCCAAGGGCAACAAGGGGCCAATCAGCCCCAGCATTTT.

Details on this clone: The identical CDR3 is also encoded by other nucleotide sequences in the sample. The CDR3 region is CASSVGGAGELFF. In nucleotides, the CDR3 is TGTGCCAGCAGCGTAGGGGGCGCCGGGGAGCTGTTTTTT. The chain employs TRBV9 and TRBJ2-2; D is possibly TRBD1 (5 bases). There are 13 residues in the CDR3. Germline loops: CDR1 SGDLS, CDR2 YYNGEE. V gave up 0 bases and J gave up 6 bases, with 6 bases separating them.

Here the CDR3 reads CASSHWSANTEAFF. The CDR3 nucleotides read TGTGCCAGCAGTCACTGGTCGGCGAACACTGAAGCTTTCTTT. This chain connects TRBV5-5 to TRBJ1-1; D gene ambiguous. The CDR3 has 14 residues. CDR1 is SGHKS, CDR2 YYEKEE, per germline (reference sequence). Trimming removed 5 bases at V and 1 base at J, with 12 bases between. The variable domain in full, completed from reference TRBV5-5 and TRBJ1-1, reads DAGVTQSPTHLIKTRGQQVTLRCSPISGHKSVSWYQQVLGQGPQFIFQYYEKEERGRGNFPDRFSARQFPNYSSELNVNALLLGDSALYLCASSHWSANTEAFFGQGTRLTVV.

The chain is built from TRBV28 and TRBJ2-7; 11 bases map to TRBD2. The CDR3 consists of 16 residues. Germline-derived CDR1 and CDR2 are MDHEN and SYDVKM. V was pared by 4 bases and J by 4 bases, with 9 bases of the junction left unmatched. CDR3 protein: CASSSRPGLAEYEQYF. CDR3 bases: TGTGCCAGCAGTTCGCGACCGGGACTAGCGGAGTACGAGCAGTACTTC.

The chain joins TRBV30 to TRBJ2-7; 10 bases align to TRBD2. There are 17 residues in the CDR3. Trimming took 0 bases from V and 3 from J; bases not matched to a gene: 11. Germline V gene data show CDR1 as GTSNPN and CDR2 as SVGIG (reference sequence). The CDR3 region is CAWSVLAPSGRRYEQYF. The CDR3, as DNA: TGTGCCTGGAGTGTACTGGCCCCTAGCGGGAGACGCTACGAGCAGTACTTC.

This rearrangement joins TRBV4-3 to TRBJ1-1; tentative D call: TRBD1 (5 bases). Germline V gene lookup returns CDR1 LGHNA and CDR2 YSLEER. V lost 0 bases and J 1 base, leaving 15 bases between the germline ends. This CDR3 comprises 17 residues. This CDR3 reads CASSQDRGGNRNTEAFF. The CDR3 DNA follows: TGCGCCAGCAGCCAAGATCGTGGGGGGAATCGGAACACTGAAGCTTTCTTT.

The table lists this clone with a count of one. As DNA, the CDR3 is TGTGCCAGTAGATGGGGATCTTATAGCAATCAGCCCCAGCATTTT. Translated, it gives CASRWGSYSNQPQHF. This chain links TRBV19 with TRBJ1-5; the D is unclear. Looked up from germline, CDR1 is LNHDA and CDR2 is SQIVND (reference sequence). The CDR3 is 15 residues long. Between the trimmed V and J ends, which lost 6 bases and 0 bases, there was a span of 12 bases.

The chain couples TRBV28 to TRBJ1-2; D uncertain. CDR1 and CDR2 (germline): MDHEN, SYDVKM. V lost 1 base, J lost 4 bases, and 13 bases lay in between. The CDR3 contains 15 residues. Written as DNA, the CDR3 is TGTGCCAGCAGTTTATCTTGGGAAACGGGCTATGGCTACACCTTC. Encoded protein: CASSLSWETGYGYTF.

This sequence joins TRBV5-4 and TRBJ2-7; 9 bases fit TRBD1. Trimming at V came to 3 bases and at J to 6 bases, leaving 4 bases not matched to a gene. The CDR3 is 13 residues long. From germline, CDR1 is SGHNT and CDR2 YYREEE (reference sequence). The CDR3 is CASSSDRGREQYF. The DNA for the CDR3 is TGTGCCAGCAGCTCGGACAGGGGTCGCGAGCAGTACTTC.

The V gene is TRBV7-8, the J gene TRBJ2-5, with D perhaps being TRBD1 or TRBD2 (5 bases each). The ends were cut back, 0 bases at V and 3 bases at J, with 14 bases in the middle. Per germline, CDR1 SGHVS and CDR2 FQNEAQ. There are 16 residues in the CDR3. In DNA form, the CDR3 reads TGTGCCAGCAGCTTAGCCCTAGGGGCGAGGGAAGAGACCCAGTACTTC. It is translated as CASSLALGAREETQYF.

This chain joins TRBV2 and TRBJ2-7; possibly TRBD1 for D (5 bases). Germline CDR1 and CDR2: SNHLY and FYNNEI. This CDR3 region has 14 residues. CDR3 DNA sequence: TGTGCTAGGGCAGGGCAAGGAAGCTCCTACGAGCAGTACTTC. This encodes CARAGQGSSYEQYF.

CDR3 bases: TGTGCCAGCTCACCAGCCGCCGGGAGAGGCTACACCTTC. Translating it yields CASSPAAGRGYTF. This sequence joins TRBV18 and TRBJ1-2; unclear D gene. This CDR3 is built from 13 residues. Trimming pared 2 bases from V and 8 bases from J, leaving 12 bases between. CDR1 and CDR2 (germline): KGHSH, LQKENI.

This chain connects TRBV5-5 to TRBJ2-7, with D tentatively TRBD1 (6 bases). The CDR3 consists of 12 residues. Trimming cost V 1 base and J 4 bases, with 6 bases left between them. Germline V gene data show CDR1 as SGHKS and CDR2 as YYEKEE (reference sequence). In DNA, the CDR3 is TGTGCCAGCAGCTTGACAGGGTACGAGCAGTACTTC. Its protein is CASSLTGYEQYF.

This chain links TRBV6-1 with TRBJ1-1; D remains unclear. Deletions cut 1 base from V and 0 bases from J, with 3 bases between. The CDR3 loop spans 13 amino acids. Germline values: CDR1 MNHNS, CDR2 SASEGT. Written as DNA, the CDR3 is TGTGCCAGCAGTGAAGTCTTGAACACTGAAGCTTTCTTT. Translating gives CASSEVLNTEAFF.

The genes are TRBV4-1 and TRBJ2-2; no definite D call. This CDR3 is built from 15 residues. Germline assignment: CDR1 MGHRA and CDR2 YSYEKL. V was clipped by 2 bases and J by 2 bases, with 9 bases between them. This chain's CDR3 is CASSQFPENTGELFF. CDR3 nucleotides: TGCGCCAGCAGCCAATTTCCCGAAAACACCGGGGAGCTGTTTTTT.

CDR3 DNA sequence: TGTGCCAGCAGTGGAGGGGTTGAAGAGACCCAGTACTTC. Its translation: CASSGGVEETQYF. This chain uses TRBV27 with TRBJ2-5; TRBD2 is a possible D gene (6 bases). With 5 bases removed from V and 3 bases from J, the gap between germline ends came to 10 bases. Germline V gene sequence: CDR1 MNHEY, CDR2 SMNVEV (reference sequence). This CDR3 contains 13 residues.

The chain's CDR3 is CAWRNPRNEKLFF. The CDR3 nucleotides read TGTGCCTGGAGAAACCCCCGTAATGAAAAACTGTTTTTT. This chain links TRBV30 with TRBJ1-4; no clear D. Trimming removed 3 bases at V and 4 bases at J, with 9 bases between. The CDR3 totals 13 residues. Germline V gene sequence: CDR1 GTSNPN, CDR2 SVGIG (reference sequence).

The chain has TRBV27 and TRBJ1-1; tentatively, D is TRBD1 (5 bases). V was clipped by 7 bases and J by 3 bases, with 12 bases between them. CDR1 and CDR2 from the germline V gene are MNHEY and SMNVEV (reference sequence). The CDR3 is 13 residues long. This CDR3 reads CASKRGGHTEAFF. As DNA, the CDR3 is TGTGCCAGCAAAAGGGGAGGGCACACTGAAGCTTTCTTT.

The J gene is TRBJ2-7, the V gene TRBV5-6; D is undetermined. The V and J ends lost 2 bases and 2 bases respectively, with 8 bases between them. The CDR3 has 13 amino acids. CDR1 is SGHDT and CDR2 is YYEEEE in the germline V gene. CDR3 residues: CASSLGVAYEQYF. CDR3 coding DNA: TGTGCCAGCAGCTTAGGCGTCGCCTACGAGCAGTACTTC.

CDR3 nucleotides: TGTGCCACCAGCAGGGCCACCCGGGGGGTAGACACAGATACGCAGTATTTT. As protein: CATSRATRGVDTDTQYF. This chain links TRBV15 with TRBJ2-3; the match to TRBD2 covers 7 bases. The CDR3 totals 17 residues. With 3 bases clipped from V and 2 bases from J, the junction kept 11 bases outside the gene matches. The germline gives CDR1 LNHNV, CDR2 YYDKDF (reference sequence).

The V and J genes are TRBV27 and TRBJ2-7; a weak D match, TRBD2 (5 bases). Germline values: CDR1 MNHEY, CDR2 SMNVEV (reference sequence). This CDR3 comprises 12 residues. Trimming removed 2 bases at V and 3 bases at J, with 5 bases between. This chain's CDR3 is CASSLEGYEQYF. CDR3 in DNA: TGTGCCAGCAGTTTAGAGGGCTACGAGCAGTACTTC.

As to this clone: The junction departs from germline at one end; a sequencing error may be responsible. The rearrangement joins TRBV6-5 to TRBJ2-6; no firm D call. Germline V gene lookup returns CDR1 MNHEY and CDR2 SVGAGI. The CDR3 consists of 15 residues. Here the CDR3 reads CASSDSPSGANVLTF. The DNA for the CDR3 is TGTGCCAGCAGTGACTCCCCCTCTGGGGCCAACGTCCTGACTTTC.

The chain combines TRBV13 with TRBJ2-1, with D possibly being TRBD2 (5 bases). Deletions cut 3 bases from V and 8 bases from J, with 20 bases between. CDR1 PRHDT and CDR2 FYEKMQ come from the germline V gene (reference sequence). This CDR3 has 16 amino acids. The CDR3 DNA sequence: TGTGCCAGCAGCTTCTTGACTACCCTTGGCTTTTATGAGCAGTTCTTC. Translating it yields CASSFLTTLGFYEQFF.